This T cell receptor (beta chain) is drawn from a study of blood T cell repertoires in COVID-19. Looking at the study overall: Samples taken during acute and convalescent COVID-19 were collected in the United States, Italy and Spain. PBMCs, B-cell-depleted T cells, or T cells provided the cDNA or gDNA that made up the material.

The table lists this clone with a few counts. How the authors handled the data: Nucleated cell counts were estimated from reference gene primer amplification. The repertoire was sequenced with immunoSEQ multiplex PCR; TCRdb's copy has only in-frame clones and lacks some. That table supplies the V and J calls and clone size; D and trimming were determined from the DNA. This table has 120,000 or so clones, over 55% appearing once. The CDR3 sequence is 17 residues long. The V gene's germline CDR1 is LGHDT and CDR2 YNNKEL (reference sequence). J was trimmed by 4 bases and V by 4 bases; bases with no gene match: 11.

The chain has TRBV3-1 (or the pseudogene TRBV3-2) and TRBJ1-3; 9 bases match TRBD1. The sample was peripheral blood. The clonotype was recovered from a woman aged 70-85 years with acute or convalescent COVID-19. The CDR3: CASSLSSGTGRGNTIYF. Here the CDR3 DNA reads TGTGCCAGCAGCCTTTCATCCGGGACAGGGAGAGGAAACACCATATATTTT.